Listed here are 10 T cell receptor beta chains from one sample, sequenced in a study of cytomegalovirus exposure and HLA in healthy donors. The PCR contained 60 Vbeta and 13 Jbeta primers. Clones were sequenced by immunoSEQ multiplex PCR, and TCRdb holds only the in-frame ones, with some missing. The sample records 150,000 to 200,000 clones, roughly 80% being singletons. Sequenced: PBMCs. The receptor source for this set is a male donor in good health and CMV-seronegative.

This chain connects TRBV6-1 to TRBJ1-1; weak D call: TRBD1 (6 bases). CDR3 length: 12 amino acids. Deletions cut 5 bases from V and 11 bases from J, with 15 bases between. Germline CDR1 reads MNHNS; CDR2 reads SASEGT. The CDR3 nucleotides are TGTGCCAGCAGTCCGCAGGGGATAGGGGCTTTCTTT. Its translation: CASSPQGIGAFF.

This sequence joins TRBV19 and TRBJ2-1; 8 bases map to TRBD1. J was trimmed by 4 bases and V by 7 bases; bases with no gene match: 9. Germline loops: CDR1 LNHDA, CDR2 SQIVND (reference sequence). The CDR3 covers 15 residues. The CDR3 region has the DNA TGTGCCAGTACCGACAGGGGCTCTCTTTACAATGAGCAGTTCTTC. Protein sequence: CASTDRGSLYNEQFF.

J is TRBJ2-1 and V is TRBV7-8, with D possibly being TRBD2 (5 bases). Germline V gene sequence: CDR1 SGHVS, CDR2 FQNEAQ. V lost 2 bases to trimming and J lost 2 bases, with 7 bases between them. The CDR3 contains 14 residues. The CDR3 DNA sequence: TGTGCCAGCAGCTTAAGCGGACCCTACAATGAGCAGTTCTTC. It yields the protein CASSLSGPYNEQFF.

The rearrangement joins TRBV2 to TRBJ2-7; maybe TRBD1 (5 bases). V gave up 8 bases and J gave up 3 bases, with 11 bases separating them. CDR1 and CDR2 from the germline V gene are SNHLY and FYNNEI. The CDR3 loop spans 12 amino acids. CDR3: CASEKTVYEQYF. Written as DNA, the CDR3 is TGTGCCAGCGAAAAGACAGTCTACGAGCAGTACTTC.

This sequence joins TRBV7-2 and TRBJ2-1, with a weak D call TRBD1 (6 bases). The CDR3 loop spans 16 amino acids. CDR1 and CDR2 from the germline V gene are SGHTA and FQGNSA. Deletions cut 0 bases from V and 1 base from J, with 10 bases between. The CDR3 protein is CASSLATGRSYNEQFF. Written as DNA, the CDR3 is TGTGCCAGCAGCTTAGCGACAGGCCGGTCCTACAATGAGCAGTTCTTC.

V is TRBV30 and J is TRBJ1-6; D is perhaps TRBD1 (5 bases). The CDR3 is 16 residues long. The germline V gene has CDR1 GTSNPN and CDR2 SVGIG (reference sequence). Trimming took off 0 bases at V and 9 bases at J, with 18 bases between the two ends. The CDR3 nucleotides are TGTGCCTGGAGTGTAACATTCCCGGGGGATGGTTCACCCCTCCACTTT. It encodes CAWSVTFPGDGSPLHF.

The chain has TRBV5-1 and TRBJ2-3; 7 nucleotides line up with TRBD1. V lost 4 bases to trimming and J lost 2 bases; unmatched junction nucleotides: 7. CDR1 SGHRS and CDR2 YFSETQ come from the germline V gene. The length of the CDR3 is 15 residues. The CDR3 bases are TGCGCCAGCAGCCCCCGAGACAGGGACACAGATACGCAGTATTTT. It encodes CASSPRDRDTDTQYF.

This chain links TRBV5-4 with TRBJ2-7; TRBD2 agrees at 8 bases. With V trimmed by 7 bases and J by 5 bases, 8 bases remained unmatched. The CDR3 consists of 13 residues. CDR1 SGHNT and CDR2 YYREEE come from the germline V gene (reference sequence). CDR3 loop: CASGAGLVDEQYF. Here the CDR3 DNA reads TGTGCCAGCGGGGCGGGACTAGTCGACGAGCAGTACTTC.

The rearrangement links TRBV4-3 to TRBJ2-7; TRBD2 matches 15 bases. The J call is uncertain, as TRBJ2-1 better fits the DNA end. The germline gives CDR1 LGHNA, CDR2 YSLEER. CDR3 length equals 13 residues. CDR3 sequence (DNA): TGCGCCACGGGACTAGCGGGAGGAGGTGAGCAGTTCTTC. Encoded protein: CATGLAGGGEQFF.

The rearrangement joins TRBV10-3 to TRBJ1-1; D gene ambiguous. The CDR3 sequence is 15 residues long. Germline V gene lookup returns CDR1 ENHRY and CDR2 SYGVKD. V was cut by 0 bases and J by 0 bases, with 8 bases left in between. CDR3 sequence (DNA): TGTGCCATCAGTGAGTCTGGCAGGATGAACACTGAAGCTTTCTTT. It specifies CAISESGRMNTEAFF.